The rows below give T cell receptor beta chains drawn from one sample of a study of shared clonotypes between healthy human individuals. TCRdb keeps only in-frame clones here, not all; method: immunoSEQ multiplex PCR. The repertoire has 2,100,000 or so clones, almost 96% of them found once; the top ten carry less than 0.15%. The sample consisted of naive CD4+ T cells sorted from blood. The origin of the receptors is a man younger than 35 in good health. Each CDR3 is given without its conserved first and last residue. The order of the fields is J gene, V gene, CDR3 protein.

j_gene: TRBJ2-5
v_gene: TRBV7-8
CDR3aa: ASSPTSLEGETQY

j_gene: TRBJ2-1
v_gene: TRBV2
CDR3aa: ASNPGTDNNEQF

j_gene: TRBJ1-6
v_gene: TRBV2
CDR3aa: AITGQRNSPLH

j_gene: TRBJ2-1
v_gene: TRBV7-9
CDR3aa: ASSPSKGSNEQF

j_gene: TRBJ2-5
v_gene: TRBV2
CDR3aa: ASSEQYQETQY

j_gene: TRBJ1-4
v_gene: TRBV30
CDR3aa: AWSVWGSTNEKLF

j_gene: TRBJ2-5
v_gene: TRBV6-5
CDR3aa: ASSRGQGNKETQY

j_gene: TRBJ2-3
v_gene: TRBV13
CDR3aa: ASSLTRTGSTDTQY

j_gene: TRBJ2-7
v_gene: TRBV11-2
CDR3aa: ASRSSGRASEQY

j_gene: TRBJ2-7
v_gene: TRBV10-3
CDR3aa: AISVAGAGEQY

j_gene: TRBJ2-5
v_gene: TRBV11-2
CDR3aa: ASSFVRGQETQY

j_gene: TRBJ2-7
v_gene: TRBV6-4
CDR3aa: ASSEVGLAGTSYEQY

j_gene: TRBJ1-6
v_gene: TRBV25-1
CDR3aa: ASSGVRVDSPLH

j_gene: TRBJ2-2
v_gene: TRBV7-2
CDR3aa: ASSPSGLAGAGELF

j_gene: TRBJ2-2
v_gene: TRBV21-1
CDR3aa: ASGGTGNTGELF

j_gene: TRBJ2-5
v_gene: TRBV20-1
CDR3aa: SARLSETQY

j_gene: TRBJ2-1
v_gene: TRBV6-1
CDR3aa: ASTRAWARDNEQF

j_gene: TRBJ2-7
v_gene: TRBV27
CDR3aa: ASSFGLAGVYEQY

j_gene: TRBJ2-3
v_gene: TRBV5-1
CDR3aa: ASSAPGTGGADTQY

j_gene: TRBJ1-5
v_gene: TRBV4-2
CDR3aa: ASSQGAASNQPQH

j_gene: TRBJ2-1
v_gene: TRBV5-4
CDR3aa: ASSRDGPFYNEQF

j_gene: TRBJ1-5
v_gene: TRBV10-3
CDR3aa: ATLDPGQGDSNQPQH

j_gene: TRBJ1-1
v_gene: TRBV5-1
CDR3aa: ASSLAHTGGEAF

j_gene: TRBJ2-5
v_gene: TRBV18
CDR3aa: ASSRGVGETQY

j_gene: TRBJ2-7
v_gene: TRBV6-5
CDR3aa: ASSPAGGPYEQY

j_gene: TRBJ2-3
v_gene: TRBV7-7
CDR3aa: ASSLGGGTSDTQY

j_gene: TRBJ1-4
v_gene: TRBV5-1
CDR3aa: ASSLVGATNEKLF

j_gene: TRBJ1-1
v_gene: TRBV19
CDR3aa: ASTNRGVNTEAF

j_gene: TRBJ1-5
v_gene: TRBV28
CDR3aa: ASSPDVSNQPQH

j_gene: TRBJ2-1
v_gene: TRBV30
CDR3aa: AYQTGGATYNEQF

j_gene: TRBJ2-2
v_gene: TRBV19
CDR3aa: ASSMGDRVAGELF

j_gene: TRBJ2-3
v_gene: TRBV18
CDR3aa: ASSPRLAGNTDTQY

j_gene: TRBJ2-1
v_gene: TRBV7-2
CDR3aa: ASSPRPGTVGDEQF

j_gene: TRBJ2-7
v_gene: TRBV2
CDR3aa: ASITEREYEQY

j_gene: TRBJ1-4
v_gene: TRBV28
CDR3aa: ASKSGTANEKLF

j_gene: TRBJ2-1
v_gene: TRBV28
CDR3aa: ASSFSSLAGAAGQF

j_gene: TRBJ2-1
v_gene: TRBV10-1
CDR3aa: ASSDPGLLEQF

j_gene: TRBJ2-1
v_gene: TRBV21-1
CDR3aa: ASSPPPQGQNEQF

j_gene: TRBJ2-3
v_gene: TRBV2
CDR3aa: ASSVSRSTDTQY

j_gene: TRBJ1-2
v_gene: TRBV2
CDR3aa: ASSEATGVGYT

j_gene: TRBJ1-1
v_gene: TRBV6-1
CDR3aa: AIGKHGQNTEAF